Each of the 32 T cell receptor beta chains below was sequenced from the same sample in a study of CD8 T cells in Susac syndrome. Reverse transcription of roughly 0.45 to 1 ug RNA used random hexamers. MiXCR, applied by TCRdb to the immunoSEQ multiplex PCR reads, yields one record per CDR3 protein. The sample holds roughly 130,000 distinct CDR3 sequences; about 95% are singletons and the top ten take roughly 0.11%. The sample comprised CD4+ T cells from PBMCs. These receptors came from a human donor in good health.

The chain carries TRBV15 and TRBJ2-2; the match to TRBD1 covers 7 bases. The CDR3 has 15 residues. The ends lost 5 bases at V and 8 bases at J; junction bases unmatched: 11. Germline assignment: CDR1 LNHNV and CDR2 YYDKDF (reference sequence). The CDR3 sequence is CATSPRQGTSGELFF. In DNA, the CDR3 is TGTGCCACCAGCCCCCGACAGGGCACCTCGGGGGAGCTGTTTTTT.

The rearrangement joins TRBV5-4 to TRBJ1-1, with a tentative D call TRBD1 (5 bases). The germline V gene encodes CDR1 SGHNT and CDR2 YYREEE (reference sequence). This CDR3 is 13 amino acids long. The V and J ends lost 6 bases and 0 bases respectively, with 9 bases between them. The CDR3 here is CASTGQLNTEAFF. In DNA form, the CDR3 reads TGTGCCAGCACAGGGCAGCTGAACACTGAAGCTTTCTTT.

The rearrangement uses TRBV19 and TRBJ2-1; D uncertain. From germline, CDR1 is LNHDA and CDR2 SQIVND (reference sequence). The CDR3 runs 12 residues. Trimming shortened V by 5 bases and J by 4 bases, and 6 bases separated the two germline ends. Here the CDR3 reads CASSARYNEQFF. The CDR3 coding sequence is TGTGCCAGTAGTGCCCGATACAATGAGCAGTTCTTC.

The chain links TRBV2 to TRBJ2-1; TRBD2 agrees at 9 bases. Germline loops: CDR1 SNHLY, CDR2 FYNNEI. This CDR3 is 16 amino acids long. V gave up 6 bases and J gave up 8 bases; unmatched junction bases: 14. The CDR3 DNA follows: TGTGCCAGCAGGACGACTAGCGGTCCTCCCTCGGATGAGCAGTTCTTC. It yields the protein CASRTTSGPPSDEQFF.

This sequence joins TRBV20-1 and TRBJ2-7; 7 bases map to TRBD2. Germline trimming cut 5 bases from V and 2 bases from J; bases unmatched to any gene: 6. From germline, CDR1 is DFQATT and CDR2 SNEGSKA (reference sequence). CDR3 size: 13 residues. CDR3: CSASPGLTYEQYF. CDR3 nucleotide sequence: TGCAGTGCTTCACCGGGACTAACCTACGAGCAGTACTTC.

The chain recombines TRBV29-1 with TRBJ2-7, with D perhaps TRBD2 (7 bases). Looked up from germline, CDR1 is SQVTM and CDR2 is ANQGSEA. V was pared by 1 base and J by 5 bases, with 18 bases between. The CDR3 runs 15 residues. The CDR3: CSVEGLGGRMDEQYF. CDR3 in DNA: TGCAGCGTTGAAGGCCTCGGGGGGCGAATGGACGAGCAGTACTTC.

This clonotype was seen a single time. V and J are TRBV7-2 and TRBJ2-1, with 13 bases fitting TRBD2. Germline loops: CDR1 SGHTA, CDR2 FQGNSA. This CDR3 spans 15 amino acids. V lost 3 bases and J lost 6; bases outside the gene matches: 2. The CDR3 DNA sequence: TGTGCCAGCAGCTTGGGACTAGCGGGGCCCAATGAGCAGTTCTTC. Translated, it gives CASSLGLAGPNEQFF.

This clonotype was seen once. The rearrangement links TRBV29-1 to TRBJ1-5; no reliable D call. The V end was cut by 3 bases, the J end by 0 bases, with 9 bases between. This CDR3 spans 14 amino acids. From germline, CDR1 is SQVTM and CDR2 ANQGSEA. The CDR3 coding sequence is TGCAGCGTTGAGTTACCGGGTAGCAATCAGCCCCAGCATTTT. This translates into CSVELPGSNQPQHF.

This chain connects TRBV6-6 to TRBJ2-1; the D gene is possibly TRBD2 (5 bases). V was pared by 0 bases and J by 6 bases, with 9 bases between. Germline loops: CDR1 MNHNY, CDR2 SVGAGI (reference sequence). The CDR3 extends over 14 amino acids. This CDR3 reads CASSYSRVTNEQFF. CDR3 DNA sequence: TGTGCCAGCAGTTACTCGCGGGTTACCAATGAGCAGTTCTTC.

The chain combines TRBV28 with TRBJ2-1, with D perhaps matching TRBD1 (6 bases). The CDR3 contains 15 residues. The germline CDR1 and CDR2 sequences are MDHEN and SYDVKM. Trimming stripped 5 bases from V and 8 bases from J, with 19 bases between. CDR3 coding DNA: TGTGCCAGCAGTCCGCGACAGGTCCGGTACGATGAGCAGTTCTTC. Amino acids: CASSPRQVRYDEQFF.

The chain joins TRBV6-5 to TRBJ2-1; possibly TRBD1 for D (6 bases). Trimming took 6 bases from V and 3 from J, leaving 12 bases between them. Germline CDR1 reads MNHEY; CDR2 reads SVGAGI. The CDR3 has 14 amino acids. Here the CDR3 DNA reads TGTGCCAGCAGGGCCCTAGGGGGCTACAATGAGCAGTTCTTC. Translation: CASRALGGYNEQFF.

The CDR3: CSVGQATGELFF. CDR3 DNA sequence: TGCAGCGTGGGACAGGCAACCGGGGAGCTGTTTTTT. J is TRBJ2-2 and V is TRBV29-1, with TRBD1 identical over 8 bases. The CDR3 consists of 12 residues. Germline V CDR1 and CDR2: SQVTM, ANQGSEA. Losses at the gene ends were 6 bases for V and 5 bases for J; bases not matched to a gene: 2.

The V call is TRBV3-1, the J call TRBJ2-7; unclear D gene. Trimming pared 5 bases from V and 6 bases from J, leaving 17 bases between. CDR3 length: 14 amino acids. Germline values: CDR1 LGHDT, CDR2 YNNKEL (reference sequence). The CDR3 DNA follows: TGTGCCAGCAGCGGAGCACCTATAGGCGGCGAGCAGTACTTC. Its translation is CASSGAPIGGEQYF.

V usage is TRBV29-1 and J usage is TRBJ2-1, with 7 bases identical to TRBD2. The CDR3 has 14 residues. The germline V gene encodes CDR1 SQVTM and CDR2 ANQGSEA. The V segment lost 4 bases and the J segment 0 bases; nucleotides outside the gene matches: 3. The CDR3 sequence: CSVATSDSYNEQFF. The CDR3 nucleotides read TGCAGCGTTGCAACTAGCGACTCCTACAATGAGCAGTTCTTC.

The gene calls are TRBV7-2 and TRBJ2-2, with D maybe TRBD2 (6 bases). Trimming removed 7 bases from V and 4 bases from J, with 13 bases in between. Germline values: CDR1 SGHTA, CDR2 FQGNSA. CDR3 size: 14 residues. The CDR3 reads CASIPGGTTGELFF. DNA for the CDR3: TGTGCCAGCATCCCGGGCGGGACCACCGGGGAGCTGTTTTTT.

The V call is TRBV5-4, the J call TRBJ2-5, with a tentative D call TRBD2 (6 bases). V shed 1 base and J shed 1 base, with 11 bases lying between them. The CDR3 totals 15 residues. Per the germline V gene, CDR1 is SGHNT and CDR2 is YYREEE (reference sequence). For the CDR3, the DNA is TGTGCCAGCAGCTTGCGCCGGGGACTCCAAGAGACCCAGTACTTC. Its protein product is CASSLRRGLQETQYF. The whole variable domain, filled in from reference TRBV5-4 and TRBJ2-5, reads ETGVTQSPTHLIKTRGQQVTLRCSSQSGHNTVSWYQQALGQGPQFIFQYYREEENGRGNFPPRFSGLQFPNYSSELNVNALELDDSALYLCASSLRRGLQETQYFGPGTRLLVL.

The sample holds a few counts of this clonotype. V and J are TRBV19 and TRBJ2-5; D is ambiguous. CDR1 is LNHDA, CDR2 SQIVND, per germline (reference sequence). Trimming left V 5 bases short and J 4 bases short, with 8 bases between. CDR3 length equals 12 residues. This CDR3 reads CASSPLGETQYF. The CDR3 bases are TGTGCCAGTAGTCCCCTGGGAGAGACCCAGTACTTC.

This chain links TRBV5-4 with TRBJ2-5; unclear D gene. Germline CDR1 reads SGHNT; CDR2 reads YYREEE (reference sequence). CDR3 length: 16 amino acids. The ends were cut back, 4 bases at V and 4 bases at J, with 20 bases in the middle. The DNA for the CDR3 is TGTGCCAGCAGCCCGCCGATGATCGCCGGCGGAGAGACCCAGTACTTC. Its protein product is CASSPPMIAGGETQYF. The variable domain in full, completed from reference TRBV5-4 and TRBJ2-5, reads ETGVTQSPTHLIKTRGQQVTLRCSSQSGHNTVSWYQQALGQGPQFIFQYYREEENGRGNFPPRFSGLQFPNYSSELNVNALELDDSALYLCASSPPMIAGGETQYFGPGTRLLVL.

V is TRBV5-4 and J is TRBJ2-2; the match to TRBD2 covers 8 bases. This CDR3 spans 15 amino acids. Losses at the gene ends were 3 bases for V and 0 bases for J; bases not matched to a gene: 1. Germline V gene data show CDR1 as SGHNT and CDR2 as YYREEE (reference sequence). For the CDR3, the DNA is TGTGCCAGCAGCTCGACTAGCGCGAACACCGGGGAGCTGTTTTTT. Translation gives CASSSTSANTGELFF.

The CDR3 sequence: CASSPPGAGQNNEQFF. The CDR3 coding sequence is TGTGCCAGCTCACCTCCCGGCGCTGGACAGAACAATGAGCAGTTCTTC. The chain carries TRBV18 and TRBJ2-1; a possible D gene is TRBD1 (6 bases). The CDR3 consists of 16 residues. Germline CDR1 reads KGHSH; CDR2 reads LQKENI. With 3 bases removed from V and 5 bases from J, the gap between germline ends came to 17 bases. Complete variable domain (other parts from reference TRBV18 and TRBJ2-1): NAGVMQNPRHLVRRRGQEARLRCSPMKGHSHVYWYRQLPEEGLKFMVYLQKENIIDESGMPKERFSAEFPKEGPSILRIQQVVRGDSAAYFCASSPPGAGQNNEQFFGPGTRLTVL.

V is TRBV7-9 and J is TRBJ2-5; no reliable D call. The CDR3 sequence is 13 residues long. Germline-derived CDR1 and CDR2 are SEHNR and FQNEAQ (reference sequence). Trimming took off 2 bases at V and 5 bases at J, with 9 bases between the two ends. CDR3 DNA: TGTGCCAGCAGCTTATATCTGGGGGAGACCCAGTACTTC. Amino acids: CASSLYLGETQYF.

The rearrangement uses TRBV27 and TRBJ2-5, with TRBD1 matching over 8 bases. The trim removed 3 bases at V and 4 bases at J, leaving 7 bases unmatched. The CDR3 contains 15 residues. The V gene's germline CDR1 is MNHEY and CDR2 SMNVEV (reference sequence). In DNA form, the CDR3 reads TGTGCCAGCAGTTTCCAGGGGGCTGGAGTAGAGACCCAGTACTTC. Its protein product is CASSFQGAGVETQYF.

J is TRBJ2-1 and V is TRBV6-2 or TRBV6-3; the D gene could be TRBD1 or TRBD2 (5 bases each). Trimming removed 6 bases from V and 5 bases from J, with 14 bases in between. CDR3 length equals 14 residues. Germline V gene data show CDR1 as MNHEY and CDR2 as SVGEGT. The CDR3 loop reads CASSSDGAHNEQFF. The DNA for the CDR3 is TGTGCCAGCAGCTCCGACGGGGCCCACAATGAGCAGTTCTTC.

V usage is TRBV5-4 and J usage is TRBJ2-5; D perhaps matches TRBD1 (7 bases). Trimming took 3 bases from V and 2 from J, leaving 11 bases between them. CDR3 length equals 14 residues. In germline, CDR1 is SGHNT, CDR2 YYREEE (reference sequence). The CDR3 region is CASSSGDRQETQYF. In DNA form, the CDR3 reads TGTGCCAGCAGCTCGGGGGACAGACAAGAGACCCAGTACTTC.

V is TRBV29-1 and J is TRBJ2-1, with a possible D match to TRBD2 (5 bases). The CDR3 runs to 12 residues. V was pared by 2 bases and J by 8 bases, with 10 bases between. The germline V gene has CDR1 SQVTM and CDR2 ANQGSEA. CDR3 in amino acids: CSVERGFDEQFF. DNA for the CDR3: TGCAGCGTTGAACGAGGGTTTGATGAGCAGTTCTTC.

This chain uses TRBV29-1 with TRBJ2-5, with 10 bases aligning to TRBD2. V lost 4 bases to trimming and J lost 5 bases; unmatched junction nucleotides: 4. The CDR3 contains 13 residues. The germline CDR1 and CDR2 sequences are SQVTM and ANQGSEA. The CDR3 region is CSVAILAGETQYF. As DNA, the CDR3 is TGCAGCGTTGCGATACTAGCGGGGGAGACCCAGTACTTC. The full variable domain, rest sourced from reference TRBV29-1 and TRBJ2-5, is SAVISQKPSRDICQRGTSLTIQCQVDSQVTMMFWYRQQPGQSLTLIATANQGSEATYESGFVIDKFPISRPNLTFSTLTVSNMSPEDSSIYLCSVAILAGETQYFGPGTRLLVL.

This clonotype was observed once. The chain couples TRBV7-9 to TRBJ2-7; the D is unclear. This CDR3 is built from 13 residues. Looked up from germline, CDR1 is SEHNR and CDR2 is FQNEAQ (reference sequence). V was clipped by 6 bases and J by 0 bases, with 9 bases between them. CDR3 nucleotide sequence: TGTGCCAGCAGGGACGGTCCCTCCTACGAGCAGTACTTC. Translation: CASRDGPSYEQYF.

The V and J genes are TRBV7-9 and TRBJ2-1, with TRBD2 matching 7 bases. The germline V gene encodes CDR1 SEHNR and CDR2 FQNEAQ (reference sequence). This CDR3 comprises 15 residues. The ends lost 5 bases at V and 1 base at J; junction bases unmatched: 5. The CDR3 nucleotides are TGTGCCAGCAGCCGTCGACTAGCATCCTACAATGAGCAGTTCTTC. It yields the protein CASSRRLASYNEQFF. Variable domain in full (rest from reference TRBV7-9 and TRBJ2-1): DTGVSQNPRHKITKRGQNVTFRCDPISEHNRLYWYRQTLGQGPEFLTYFQNEAQLEKSRLLSDRFSAERPKGSFSTLEIQRTEQGDSAMYLCASSRRLASYNEQFFGPGTRLTVL.

This chain uses TRBV3-1 with TRBJ2-4, with D unresolved. This CDR3 region has 17 residues. Germline V gives CDR1 LGHDT, CDR2 YNNKEL (reference sequence). The V end lost 1 base, the J end lost 2 bases, and 15 bases lay between the germline ends. CDR3 nucleotide sequence: TGTGCCAGCAGCCAAGTTGGGCTAGTTAATTCCAAAAACATTCAGTACTTC. Translation: CASSQVGLVNSKNIQYF.

The chain combines TRBV5-1 with TRBJ1-1; D is perhaps TRBD1 (5 bases). The CDR3 is 14 amino acids. Germline V gene data show CDR1 as SGHRS and CDR2 as YFSETQ. The ends were cut back, 7 bases at V and 4 bases at J, with 17 bases in the middle. CDR3 amino acids: CASRPQGLATEAFF. Here the CDR3 DNA reads TGCGCCAGCCGTCCGCAGGGATTGGCCACTGAAGCTTTCTTT.

The rearrangement uses TRBV3-1 and TRBJ1-1; D may be TRBD1 (5 bases). This CDR3 region has 15 residues. V was clipped by 5 bases and J by 1 base, with 14 bases between them. The V gene's germline CDR1 is LGHDT and CDR2 YNNKEL (reference sequence). CDR3 in amino acids: CASSGGVTGNTEAFF. The DNA of the CDR3 is TGTGCCAGCAGCGGGGGGGTGACGGGGAACACTGAAGCTTTCTTT.

The gene calls are TRBV7-2 and TRBJ1-1; 10 bases line up with TRBD1. Trimming cost V 5 bases and J 4 bases; bases outside gene matches: 10. CDR3 length: 16 residues. The germline gives CDR1 SGHTA, CDR2 FQGNSA. This CDR3 is CASSQGGTGAGTEAFF. CDR3 coding DNA: TGTGCCAGCAGCCAAGGGGGGACAGGGGCAGGCACTGAAGCTTTCTTT. The full variable domain, rest sourced from reference TRBV7-2 and TRBJ1-1, is GAGVSQSPSNKVTEKGKDVELRCDPISGHTALYWYRQSLGQGLEFLIYFQGNSAPDKSGLPSDRFSAERTGGSVSTLTIQRTQQEDSAVYLCASSQGGTGAGTEAFFGQGTRLTVV.